These T cell receptor beta chains were read from a single sample in a study of identical twins. Using its own MiXCR run on the 5' RACE reads, TCRdb lists one record per CDR3 protein. This table has under 350,000 distinct CDR3 sequences, around 9.7% appearing once. The same data also went into a second study, on yellow fever vaccine responses in identical twins.

The sequenced sample was CD8+ T cells sorted from blood. These receptors came from a woman younger than 30 in good health. The CDR3 runs from the conserved cysteine through the conserved F or W. The D gene is left open where the match is weak. Clone size, where shown, is once, few, many, or a class for clones that have expanded.

TRBD2	TRBV9	TRBJ2-5	few	TGTGCCAGCAGCGTTGGGGATGGGCCGACTAGCTGGTTCCATAGGGAGACCCAGTACTTC	CASSVGDGPTSWFHRETQYF
TRBD1	TRBV30	TRBJ2-7	few	TGTGCCTGGAGCGCCGGGACAGGGGGCTACGAGCAGTACTTC	CAWSAGTGGYEQYF
TRBD1	TRBV6-6	TRBJ2-1	many	TGTGCCACCGGACAGGGGAGTGAGCAGTTCTTC	CATGQGSEQFF
TRBD2	TRBV5-1	TRBJ2-7	many	TGCGCCAGCAGCTTGGATAGGAGCGGGAGGGGGTACGAGCAGTACTTC	CASSLDRSGRGYEQYF
TRBD2	TRBV13	TRBJ2-2	few	TGTGCCAGCTGTAGACTAGCGGGAGTGACCGGGGAGCTGTTTTTT	CASCRLAGVTGELFF
TRBD1	TRBV5-6	TRBJ2-2	many	TGTGCCAGCAGCTTGGAGAGGGACAGCTCCACCGGGGAGCTGTTTTTT	CASSLERDSSTGELFF
-	TRBV5-6	TRBJ2-7	-	TGTGCCAGCAGCTTCGGCCTGAACGAGCAGTACTTC	CASSFGLNEQYF
-	TRBV7-2	TRBJ1-1	few	TGTGCCAGCAGCTTAAGGAATGGAAAAGGTGAAGCTTTCTTT	CASSLRNGKGEAFF
-	TRBV11-1	TRBJ2-7	few	TGTGCCAGCAGCCCCGGGGAGGTCTACGAGCAGTACTTC	CASSPGEVYEQYF
-	TRBV24-1	TRBJ2-3	few	TGTGCCACCAGTGATAGAAGGACCAGGGGCACAGATACGCAGTATTTT	CATSDRRTRGTDTQYF
-	TRBV2	TRBJ2-7	few	TGTGCCAGCAGTGATCAGGCCCAGTACTTC	CASSDQAQYF
TRBD2	TRBV7-9	TRBJ2-3	-	TGTGCCAGCAGCTCCTCTAGCGGGGGGTACACAGATACGCAGTATTTT	CASSSSSGGYTDTQYF
-	TRBV6-1	TRBJ2-4	many	TGTGCCAGCAGTACAGACAGGCCCAAAAACATTCAGTACTTC	CASSTDRPKNIQYF
TRBD2	TRBV20-1	TRBJ2-1	-	TGCAGTGCTAGAGATCGGGAGCGGGGGGGCGTTTTGGGCAATGAGCAGTTCTTC	CSARDRERGGVLGNEQFF
TRBD2	TRBV9	TRBJ2-3	few	TGTGCCAGCAGCGGGATAGATCTAGAGGGGACTAGTTGGAACACAGATACGCAGTATTTT	CASSGIDLEGTSWNTDTQYF
TRBD2	TRBV19	TRBJ2-7	few	TGTGCCAGTAGTAGACTAGCGGGTTTCAGCTCCTACGAGCAGTACTTC	CASSRLAGFSSYEQYF
TRBD1	TRBV10-3	TRBJ1-2	-	TGTGCCACCCAGACAGGGGATGGCTACACCTTC	CATQTGDGYTF
-	TRBV20-1	TRBJ2-7	few	TGCAGTGCTAGTGATACAGGGTCCTACGAGCAGTACTTC	CSASDTGSYEQYF
-	TRBV11-2	TRBJ2-3	-	TGTGCCAGCAGCTTTTCCCCGGGGGAATTCACAGATACGCAGTATTTT	CASSFSPGEFTDTQYF
TRBD1	TRBV7-9	TRBJ2-5	many	TGTGCCAGCAGCGGTACGGGACAGACCCTAGAGGAGACCCAGTACTTC	CASSGTGQTLEETQYF
-	TRBV20-1	TRBJ2-7	few	TGCAGTGCTAGAGCGTTAGGGGACGGCCCCTACGAGCAGTACTTC	CSARALGDGPYEQYF
-	TRBV29-1	TRBJ1-2	few	TGCAGCGATACCGAGGACAGCGGCTATGGCTACACCTTC	CSDTEDSGYGYTF
-	TRBV6-4	TRBJ1-5	-	TGTGCCAGCAGCCCGGATGGCAATCAGCCCCAGCATTTT	CASSPDGNQPQHF
TRBD2	TRBV2	TRBJ2-2	few	TGTGCCAGCAGTGAATCCGGGGGCTTAGCGACTAGCGAAAACACCGGGGAGCTGTTTTTT	CASSESGGLATSENTGELFF
TRBD2	TRBV20-1	TRBJ2-7	few	TGCAGTGCTAGAGATGGACTAGCGGGAGTAATGTTTTACGAGCAGTACTTC	CSARDGLAGVMFYEQYF
-	TRBV29-1	TRBJ1-2	-	TGCAGCGTTGAAGAGTTTTTCGGGTATGGCTACACCTTC	CSVEEFFGYGYTF
-	TRBV12-3/TRBV12-4	TRBJ1-1	many	TGTGCCAGCAGCTCTGACCCGGGGGACGTCCGCACTGAAGCTTTCTTT	CASSSDPGDVRTEAFF
TRBD1	TRBV20-1	TRBJ2-7	once	TGCGGTGCTGCCTCCGGGACAGAGTACGAGCAGTACTTC	CGAASGTEYEQYF
-	TRBV15	TRBJ2-6	-	TGTGCCACCAGCACAAAGGTCAGCCAAACCTACTCTGGGGCCAACGTCCTGACTTTC	CATSTKVSQTYSGANVLTF
TRBD2	TRBV3-1	TRBJ2-1	-	TGTGCCAGCAGCCAAGTGAGACCGGGACTAGCTGCCAATGAGCAGTTCTTC	CASSQVRPGLAANEQFF
-	TRBV10-3	TRBJ2-2	many	TGTGCCATCAGTGACCGGGAGAGGATGAGCACCGGGGAGCTGTTTTTT	CAISDRERMSTGELFF
-	TRBV12-3/TRBV12-4	TRBJ2-6	few	TGTGCCAGCGGCGGAGGGAATGGGGCCAACGTCCTGACTTTC	CASGGGNGANVLTF
-	TRBV7-9	TRBJ2-7	-	TGTGCCAGCAGCCCCATAGTGGGCTACGAGCAGTACTTC	CASSPIVGYEQYF
TRBD2	TRBV7-9	TRBJ2-7	-	TGTGCCAGCAGCCTTTCCTCTAGCGGGAGTTACGAGCAGTACTTC	CASSLSSSGSYEQYF
-	TRBV29-1	TRBJ2-7	many	TGCAGCGTTCCATCCCCGGGCCTTGCGAACGAGCAGTACTTC	CSVPSPGLANEQYF
TRBD1	TRBV6-5	TRBJ2-7	-	TGTGCCAGCAGTTTCGGTGGGACAGGGGGCAACGAGCAGTACTTC	CASSFGGTGGNEQYF
-	TRBV6-1	TRBJ1-5	-	TGTGCCAGCAGTGTAGGGCTTTCGGGCCAGCCCCAGCATTTT	CASSVGLSGQPQHF
-	TRBV15	TRBJ1-1	many	TGTGCCACCAGCAGAGAGACAGGCGAAGCTTTCTTT	CATSRETGEAFF
-	TRBV20-1	TRBJ2-2	few	TGCAGTGCCCGAGGGGGTTCGAACACCGGGGAGCTGTTTTTT	CSARGGSNTGELFF
-	TRBV12-5	TRBJ1-2	many	TGTGCTAGTGGTTTGGACTCACAGGGACTAAACTATGGCTACACCTTC	CASGLDSQGLNYGYTF
TRBD1	TRBV20-1	TRBJ2-5	many	TGCAGTGCTCCCACAGGGGGTGAGACCCAGTACTTC	CSAPTGGETQYF
-	TRBV7-9	TRBJ2-7	-	TGTGCCAGCAGTCATCGGGACGCTCCCTACGAGCAGTACTTC	CASSHRDAPYEQYF
-	TRBV6-1	TRBJ2-1	many	TGTGCCAGCAGTCAAACCTCAGGGGCCCACTCCTACAATGAGCAGTTCTTC	CASSQTSGAHSYNEQFF
-	TRBV27	TRBJ1-6	-	TGTGCCAGCGGTCCCTGGAAGAATTCACCCCTCCACTTT	CASGPWKNSPLHF
-	TRBV27	TRBJ2-1	many	TGTGCCAGCAGTTTATCGTCTAGGAATGAGCAGTTCTTC	CASSLSSRNEQFF
-	TRBV2	TRBJ2-2	-	TGTGCCAGCAGTGAAGACGCAAACACCGGGGAGCTGTTTTTT	CASSEDANTGELFF
TRBD1	TRBV12-3/TRBV12-4	TRBJ1-1	many	TGTGCCAGCAGGTTAGGGACAGGAAGTGAAGCTTTCTTT	CASRLGTGSEAFF
TRBD2	TRBV28	TRBJ2-7	once	TGTGCCAGCAGTTTCGTCCCGGATAGCGGGAGGGCCCACGAGCAGTACTTC	CASSFVPDSGRAHEQYF
-	TRBV5-5	TRBJ2-1	many	TGTGCCAGCAGCTTGAGTTTGGAGGCCTACAATGAGCAGTTCTTC	CASSLSLEAYNEQFF
TRBD1	TRBV2	TRBJ1-1	few	TGTGCCAGCAGTGAGGAGTGGGACAGGGGTCCCACTGAAGCTTTCTTT	CASSEEWDRGPTEAFF
TRBD2	TRBV12-5	TRBJ2-7	many	TGTGCTAGTGGTTATTCTAGCGGGGGAACCTACGAGCAGTACTTC	CASGYSSGGTYEQYF
-	TRBV4-3	TRBJ2-3	many	TGCGCCAGCAGCCAAGGTCAGGGGGCGGGAGGAGATACGCAGTATTTT	CASSQGQGAGGDTQYF
-	TRBV3-1	TRBJ2-3	few	TGTGCCAGCAGCCAAGGGTCCGGAGGGTGGATCACAGATACGCAGTATTTT	CASSQGSGGWITDTQYF
TRBD2	TRBV7-9	TRBJ2-3	many	TGTGCCAGCAACTTACCAAATAGCGGGGTAGGAACGCAGTATTTT	CASNLPNSGVGTQYF
TRBD1	TRBV27	TRBJ2-3	few	TGTGCCAGCAGTTCCCGGGACAGGAGCCGCACAGATACGCAGTATTTT	CASSSRDRSRTDTQYF
TRBD2	TRBV5-1	TRBJ2-2	few	TGCGCCAGCAGCTCTTTAGCGGGAGAAGGATTCGACACCGGGGAGCTGTTTTTT	CASSSLAGEGFDTGELFF
TRBD2	TRBV2	TRBJ2-3	few	TGTGCCAGCAGTGATCGAGGACTAGGAAGCACAGATACGCAGTATTTT	CASSDRGLGSTDTQYF
-	TRBV20-1	TRBJ2-7	-	TGCAGTGCTAGAGATGGGTATGAGGACCGCGAAACCTACGAGCAGTACTTC	CSARDGYEDRETYEQYF
TRBD1	TRBV7-9	TRBJ2-7	-	TGTGCCAGCAGCTTAATTGGGACAGGTAAAGTCTACGAGCAGTACTTC	CASSLIGTGKVYEQYF